The 30 T cell receptor beta chains presented below share a single source sample, sequenced in a study of T cell repertoires in cytomegalovirus infection. Each CDR3 protein gets one entry after TCRdb re-called the reads with MiXCR. This repertoire shows roughly 500,000 distinct CDR3 sequences, about 15% found once; its top ten account for roughly a quarter. The material sequenced was CD8+ T cells from PBMCs. These receptors were collected from a human donor in good health (CMV status not recorded). Some clones in this sample may be carry-over from other donors' samples.

This clonotype has more than one count but fewer than ten. The CDR3 loop is CASSFSGGLDTQYF. As DNA, the CDR3 is TGTGCCAGCAGTTTCTCCGGGGGCCTGGATACGCAGTATTTT. V gene TRBV27 combines with J gene TRBJ2-3; D tentatively reads TRBD1 or TRBD2 (6 bases each). CDR1 and CDR2 from the germline V gene are MNHEY and SMNVEV (reference sequence). Between the trimmed V and J ends, which lost 3 bases and 6 bases, there was a span of 13 bases. The CDR3 loop spans 14 amino acids.

V and J are TRBV9 and TRBJ2-2; either TRBD1 or TRBD2 may supply D (6 bases each). V was cut by 2 bases and J by 6 bases, with 11 bases left in between. This CDR3 is built from 14 residues. Germline V gene data show CDR1 as SGDLS and CDR2 as YYNGEE. CDR3 amino acids: CASSVRGGSGELFF. CDR3 sequence (DNA): TGTGCCAGCAGCGTCAGGGGAGGATCCGGGGAGCTGTTTTTT.

This clonotype was observed a handful of times. The chain links TRBV3-1 to TRBJ2-7; D is unresolved. Trimming removed 1 base at V and 0 bases at J, with 13 bases between. From germline, CDR1 is LGHDT and CDR2 YNNKEL (reference sequence). The CDR3 totals 16 residues. The CDR3 DNA reads as TGTGCCAGCAGCCAAGTCGGGCAGGTTAGCTCCTACGAGCAGTACTTC. Translated: CASSQVGQVSSYEQYF.

This clonotype was counted only a few times. The chain uses TRBV15 and TRBJ1-1, with D perhaps TRBD1 (5 bases). The germline gives CDR1 LNHNV, CDR2 YYDKDF (reference sequence). Trimming cost V 4 bases and J 1 base, with 7 bases left between them. CDR3 size: 13 residues. CDR3 DNA sequence: TGTGCCACCAGCACAACAGGGAACACTGAAGCTTTCTTT. Its translation is CATSTTGNTEAFF. The complete variable domain, with remaining parts taken from reference TRBV15 and TRBJ1-1, reads DAMVIQNPRYQVTQFGKPVTLSCSQTLNHNVMYWYQQKSSQAPKLLFHYYDKDFNNEADTPDNFQSRRPNTSFCFLDIRSPGLGDTAMYLCATSTTGNTEAFFGQGTRLTVV.

The chain recombines TRBV25-1 with TRBJ1-6; D call uncertain. The CDR3 runs to 14 residues. Germline V gene data show CDR1 as MGHDK and CDR2 as SYGVNS. Trimming removed 3 bases from V and 6 bases from J, with 9 bases in between. CDR3 sequence (DNA): TGTGCCAGCAGTGACCTGGAGAGTAATTCACCCCTCCACTTT. Its translation: CASSDLESNSPLHF.

The gene calls are TRBV13 and TRBJ2-3; 8 bases fit TRBD2. This CDR3 region has 17 residues. CDR1 is PRHDT, CDR2 FYEKMQ, per germline (reference sequence). Germline trimming cut 5 bases from V and 2 bases from J; bases unmatched to any gene: 12. The CDR3 spells CASSPSEERGFTDTQYF. For the CDR3, the DNA is TGTGCCAGCAGCCCGTCGGAAGAGCGGGGGTTCACAGATACGCAGTATTTT.

Comments on this clonotype: The junction departs from the called germline gene at one end, perhaps through a read error. The J gene is TRBJ2-5, the V gene TRBV5-4; 9 bases are a match to TRBD2. CDR3 length equals 14 residues. The germline V gene encodes CDR1 SGHNT and CDR2 YYREEE (reference sequence). The CDR3 region has the DNA TGTGCCAGCAGCCCGGGACTAGCCCAAGAGACCCGGTACTTC. Amino acid sequence: CASSPGLAQETRYF. The full variable domain, rest sourced from reference TRBV5-4 and TRBJ2-5, is ETGVTQSPTHLIKTRGQQVTLRCSSQSGHNTVSWYQQALGQGPQFIFQYYREEENGRGNFPPRFSGLQFPNYSSELNVNALELDDSALYLCASSPGLAQETRYFGPGTRLLVL.

This clonotype was counted ten times or more. The CDR3 nucleotides read TGTGCCAGCAGCTACGGGACTAGAGGGGAGCTGTTTTTT. Translating it yields CASSYGTRGELFF. The rearrangement joins TRBV7-8 to TRBJ2-2; 8 bases agree with TRBD2. The CDR3 consists of 13 residues. Trimming removed 4 bases from V and 8 bases from J; junction bases left unmatched: 3. The germline gives CDR1 SGHVS, CDR2 FQNEAQ.

At least ten counts were recorded for this clonotype. This chain links TRBV12-5 with TRBJ2-2, with 9 bases fitting TRBD1. The junction had 16 bases not matched to a gene; V was cut back by 2 bases and J by 0 bases. This CDR3 has 21 residues. Germline V CDR1 and CDR2: LGHNT, FRNRAP. CDR3 sequence (DNA): TGTGCTAGTGGTTTGCAATTCGGGACAGGGACCCCACCTCCGAACACCGGGGAGCTGTTTTTT. Protein product: CASGLQFGTGTPPPNTGELFF.

In this sample, this clonotype turned up once. This may stem from a read error, because a much larger clone lies one nucleotide away. This chain uses TRBV10-3 with TRBJ2-3; D remains unclear. The germline V gene has CDR1 ENHRY and CDR2 SYGVKD. Trimming left V 7 bases short and J 2 bases short, with 19 bases between. The CDR3 spans 16 residues. The CDR3 spells CAINFLAVGSTDTQYF. CDR3 in DNA: TGTGCCATCAATTTTCTGGCGGTAGGGTCCACAGATACGCAGTATTTT.

This clonotype was detected a few times. The chain recombines TRBV9 with TRBJ2-7; 7 bases align to TRBD1. The CDR3 covers 14 residues. After removal of 2 bases from V and 3 bases from J, the junction contained 5 bases not matched to a gene. The germline gives CDR1 SGDLS, CDR2 YYNGEE. The CDR3 is CASSVDRADYEQYF. DNA for the CDR3: TGTGCCAGCAGCGTCGACAGGGCGGACTACGAGCAGTACTTC.

In its sample, this clonotype was seen many times. This chain connects TRBV11-2 to TRBJ2-1; no reliable D call. The V end was cut by 2 bases, the J end by 0 bases, with 11 bases between. The V gene's germline CDR1 is SGHAT and CDR2 FQNNGV. This CDR3 is 16 amino acids long. Here the CDR3 reads CASSLMGPSSYNEQFF. The CDR3 DNA sequence: TGTGCCAGCAGCTTAATGGGTCCCAGCTCCTACAATGAGCAGTTCTTC. Supplemented by reference TRBV11-2 and TRBJ2-1, the full variable domain reads EAGVAQSPRYKIIEKRQSVAFWCNPISGHATLYWYQQILGQGPKLLIQFQNNGVVDDSQLPKDRFSAERLKGVDSTLKIQPAKLEDSAVYLCASSLMGPSSYNEQFFGPGTRLTVL.

This clonotype has a handful of counts. The rearrangement joins TRBV2 to TRBJ1-6; 7 nucleotides align to TRBD1. CDR1 and CDR2 from the germline V gene are SNHLY and FYNNEI. The J segment lost 7 bases and the V segment lost 4 bases, leaving 7 bases of the junction unmatched. The length of the CDR3 is 15 residues. The DNA for the CDR3 is TGTGCCAGCAGTGTAGGACAGGACACCAATTCACCCCTCCACTTT. It specifies CASSVGQDTNSPLHF.

In this sample, this clonotype turned up a few times. J is TRBJ2-7 and V is TRBV27; perhaps TRBD1 as D (6 bases). Trimming pared 2 bases from V and 6 bases from J, leaving 17 bases between. The CDR3 runs 15 residues. Germline CDR1 is MNHEY and CDR2 is SMNVEV (reference sequence). The CDR3 DNA is TGTGCCAGCAGTTTAAGCGAGGGGGATGGTAGCGAGCAGTACTTC. Residues: CASSLSEGDGSEQYF.

With regard to this clonotype: Compared with germline, one end of the junction differs, possibly owing to a read error. The chain uses TRBV12-5 and TRBJ2-1; D not resolved. CDR1 is LGHNT and CDR2 is FRNRAP in the germline V gene. The length of the CDR3 is 14 residues. The CDR3 sequence is CASGFGGYGNEQFF. CDR3 bases: TGTGCGAGTGGTTTCGGCGGATATGGGAATGAGCAGTTCTTC. The full variable domain, its missing parts supplied by reference TRBV12-5 and TRBJ2-1, is DARVTQTPRHKVTEMGQEVTMRCQPILGHNTVFWYRQTMMQGLELLAYFRNRAPLDDSGMPKDRFSAEMPDATLATLKIQPSEPRDSAVYFCASGFGGYGNEQFFGPGTRLTVL.

This clonotype was seen a handful of times. DNA of the CDR3: TGTGCCAGCACGAACCGGGACAGGGGTGACTATGGCTACACCTTC. Its protein is CASTNRDRGDYGYTF. The V call is TRBV6-1, the J call TRBJ1-2; 10 bases line up with TRBD1. The germline CDR1 and CDR2 sequences are MNHNS and SASEGT. The length of the CDR3 is 15 residues. After removal of 7 bases from V and 3 bases from J, the junction contained 8 bases not matched to a gene.

This clonotype was observed many times. This chain joins TRBV7-8 and TRBJ2-3; D gene unclear. The CDR3 length is 14 residues. In germline, CDR1 is SGHVS, CDR2 FQNEAQ. V lost 2 bases to trimming and J lost 1 base, with 7 bases between them. The CDR3 DNA follows: TGTGCCAGCAGCTTACGCCCGGGCACAGATACGCAGTATTTT. This sequence encodes CASSLRPGTDTQYF.

The CDR3 DNA is TGTGCCTGGAGTCTCAGCGGGATTTACAATGAGCAGTTCTTC. Its translation is CAWSLSGIYNEQFF. This rearrangement joins TRBV30 to TRBJ2-1; TRBD2 matches at 7 bases. The length of the CDR3 is 14 residues. The germline V gene has CDR1 GTSNPN and CDR2 SVGIG (reference sequence). V was clipped by 2 bases and J by 4 bases; unmatched bases: 5. The full variable domain, in which reference TRBV30 and TRBJ2-1 provide the parts outside the CDR3, is SQTIHQWPATLVQPVGSPLSLECTVEGTSNPNLYWYRQAAGRGLQLLFYSVGIGQISSEVPQNLSASRPQDRQFILSSKKLLLSDSGFYLCAWSLSGIYNEQFFGPGTRLTVL.

This clonotype was seen many times. V gene TRBV6-1 combines with J gene TRBJ2-3, with D possibly being TRBD1 (5 bases). The CDR3 contains 16 residues. V gave up 5 bases and J gave up 0 bases, with 15 bases separating them. The V gene's germline CDR1 is MNHNS and CDR2 SASEGT. This CDR3 is CASSLQVTDSTDTQYF. The CDR3 region has the DNA TGTGCCAGCAGTTTACAGGTGACAGATAGCACAGATACGCAGTATTTT.

This clonotype has ten or more counts. The rearrangement links TRBV7-6 to TRBJ2-5; TRBD2 aligns across 7 bases. The V gene's germline CDR1 is SGHVS and CDR2 FNYEAQ. The V gene end was trimmed by 5 bases and the J gene end by 5 bases; junction bases not matched to a gene: 11. This CDR3 is built from 15 residues. CDR3 amino acids: CASSLRTSSGETQYF. CDR3 bases: TGTGCCAGCAGCCTACGGACTAGTTCGGGGGAGACCCAGTACTTC. Full variable domain (remainder filled in from reference TRBV7-6 and TRBJ2-5): GAGVSQSPRYKVTKRGQDVALRCDPISGHVSLYWYRQALGQGPEFLTYFNYEAQQDKSGLPNDRFSAERPEGSISTLTIQRTEQRDSAMYRCASSLRTSSGETQYFGPGTRLLVL.

In its sample, this clonotype was seen many times. This chain joins TRBV12-3 or TRBV12-4 and TRBJ2-7; 8 positions match TRBD2. The J segment lost 5 bases and the V segment lost 6 bases, leaving 12 bases of the junction unmatched. This CDR3 has 15 amino acids. CDR3 protein: CASRPAGTRAHEQYF. The CDR3 DNA reads as TGTGCCAGCAGACCTGCCGGGACTAGGGCCCACGAGCAGTACTTC.

This clonotype came up many times. The chain combines TRBV10-3 with TRBJ1-6; no firm D call. The CDR3 has 13 amino acids. V was cut by 0 bases and J by 8 bases, with 5 bases left in between. Germline assignment: CDR1 ENHRY and CDR2 SYGVKD. In nucleotides, the CDR3 is TGTGCCATCAGTGAGTCCACAGATTCACCCCTCCACTTT. This sequence encodes CAISESTDSPLHF.

The chain has TRBV15 and TRBJ1-3; TRBD1 is a possible D gene (5 bases). The germline V gene has CDR1 LNHNV and CDR2 YYDKDF (reference sequence). The ends were cut back, 0 bases at V and 0 bases at J, with 12 bases in the middle. This CDR3 region has 17 residues. The CDR3 DNA is TGTGCCACCAGCAGAGATCTGCAGGGCCTCTCTGGAAACACCATATATTTT. Protein product: CATSRDLQGLSGNTIYF.

This clonotype came up many times. The chain uses TRBV10-3 and TRBJ1-2; D ambiguous. V lost 6 bases to trimming and J lost 6 bases, with 11 bases between them. The germline V gene encodes CDR1 ENHRY and CDR2 SYGVKD. The CDR3 is made up of 12 amino acids. Here the CDR3 DNA reads TGTGCCATCAGCGGGTTCGAGGATGGCTACACCTTC. Protein product: CAISGFEDGYTF.

The J gene is TRBJ2-4, the V gene TRBV6-5; D unresolved. The germline V gene encodes CDR1 MNHEY and CDR2 SVGAGI. The CDR3 is made up of 14 amino acids. V was trimmed by 2 bases and J by 6 bases, leaving 11 bases between them. CDR3 sequence reads: CASSYALAANIQYF. In nucleotides, the CDR3 is TGTGCCAGCAGTTACGCCCTGGCCGCAAACATTCAGTACTTC.

A few counts support this clonotype. The V and J genes are TRBV7-9 and TRBJ2-7; D not certain. Germline V lookup: CDR1 SEHNR, CDR2 FQNEAQ (reference sequence). V lost 2 bases and J 1 base, leaving 15 bases between the germline ends. The CDR3 covers 16 residues. Here the CDR3 reads CASSLSGLFGSYEQYF. CDR3 coding DNA: TGTGCCAGCAGCTTATCGGGTTTGTTTGGGTCCTACGAGCAGTACTTC.

This clonotype was observed a handful of times. The chain couples TRBV6-5 to TRBJ2-3; 8 bases match TRBD2. Trimming cost V 6 bases and J 2 bases; bases outside gene matches: 10. This CDR3 is built from 16 residues. Germline values: CDR1 MNHEY, CDR2 SVGAGI. The CDR3 region is CASSPTSVSLTDTQYF. In nucleotides, the CDR3 is TGTGCCAGCAGCCCGACTAGCGTCAGTCTCACAGATACGCAGTATTTT.

CDR3 in amino acids: CASSQASGRYRGGTGELFF. The CDR3 nucleotides are TGTGCCAGCAGCCAAGCGAGCGGGAGGTACCGCGGGGGCACCGGGGAGCTGTTTTTT. The V gene is TRBV14, the J gene TRBJ2-2; 9 nucleotides agree with TRBD2. Germline V gene sequence: CDR1 SGHDN, CDR2 FVKESK. The CDR3 is 19 amino acids. J was trimmed by 4 bases and V by 1 base; bases with no gene match: 13.

This clonotype was counted many times. The genes are TRBV7-8 and TRBJ2-3; D remains ambiguous. Germline CDR1 is SGHVS and CDR2 is FQNEAQ. The length of the CDR3 is 16 residues. V lost 3 bases and J lost 1, with 14 bases in between. CDR3 coding DNA: TGTGCCAGCAGCTTCGGTTACGGAAGAGGCACAGATACGCAGTATTTT. It specifies CASSFGYGRGTDTQYF.

This clonotype was observed at least ten times. V and J are TRBV7-6 and TRBJ1-5, with 11 bases fitting TRBD1. The V and J ends lost 1 base and 2 bases, in that order; junction bases with no gene match: 4. This CDR3 has 17 residues. Germline V gene lookup returns CDR1 SGHVS and CDR2 FNYEAQ. CDR3 sequence: CASSLGTGGAGNQPQHF. DNA of the CDR3: TGTGCCAGCAGCTTAGGGACAGGGGGCGCGGGCAATCAGCCCCAGCATTTT.